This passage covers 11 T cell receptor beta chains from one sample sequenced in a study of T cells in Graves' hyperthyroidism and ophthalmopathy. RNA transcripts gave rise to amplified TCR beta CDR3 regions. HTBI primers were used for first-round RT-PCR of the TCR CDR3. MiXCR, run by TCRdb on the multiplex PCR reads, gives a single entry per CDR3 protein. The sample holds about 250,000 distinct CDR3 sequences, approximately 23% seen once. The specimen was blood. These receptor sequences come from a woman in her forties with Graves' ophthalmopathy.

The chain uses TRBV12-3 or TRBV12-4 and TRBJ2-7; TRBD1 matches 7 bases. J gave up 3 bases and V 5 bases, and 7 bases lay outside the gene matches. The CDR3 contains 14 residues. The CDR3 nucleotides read TGTGCCAGCAGTCTGGGGACAGCCAACTACGAGCAGTACTTC. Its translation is CASSLGTANYEQYF.

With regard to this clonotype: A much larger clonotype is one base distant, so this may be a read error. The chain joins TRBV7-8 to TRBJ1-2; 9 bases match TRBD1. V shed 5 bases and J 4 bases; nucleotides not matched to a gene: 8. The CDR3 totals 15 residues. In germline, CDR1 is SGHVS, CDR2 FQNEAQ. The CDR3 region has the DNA TGTGCCAGCAGCCCACAGGGGGCGTTAGGCTATGGCTACACCTTC. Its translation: CASSPQGALGYGYTF.

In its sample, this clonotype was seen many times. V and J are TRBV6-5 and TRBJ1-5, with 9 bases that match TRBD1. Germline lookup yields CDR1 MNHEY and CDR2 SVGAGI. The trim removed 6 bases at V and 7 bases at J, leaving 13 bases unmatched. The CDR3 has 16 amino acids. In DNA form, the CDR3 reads TGTGCCAGCAGCCTAAGACAGGGGGGAATTTACCAGCCCCAGCATTTT. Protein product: CASSLRQGGIYQPQHF.

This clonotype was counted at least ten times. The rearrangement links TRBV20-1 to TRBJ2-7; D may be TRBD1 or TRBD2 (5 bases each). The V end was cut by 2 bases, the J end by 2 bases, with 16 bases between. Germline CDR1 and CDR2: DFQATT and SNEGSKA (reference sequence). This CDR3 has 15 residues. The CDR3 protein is CSARSPTGPPYEQYF. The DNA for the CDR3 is TGCAGTGCTAGATCTCCCACGGGACCCCCCTACGAGCAGTACTTC.

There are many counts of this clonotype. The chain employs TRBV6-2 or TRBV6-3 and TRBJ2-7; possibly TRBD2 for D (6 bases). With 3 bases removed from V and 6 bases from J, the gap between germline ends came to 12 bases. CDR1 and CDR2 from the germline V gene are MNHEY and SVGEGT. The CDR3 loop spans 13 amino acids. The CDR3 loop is CASSYRELTEQYF. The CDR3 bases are TGTGCCAGCAGTTATCGGGAGTTAACCGAGCAGTACTTC.

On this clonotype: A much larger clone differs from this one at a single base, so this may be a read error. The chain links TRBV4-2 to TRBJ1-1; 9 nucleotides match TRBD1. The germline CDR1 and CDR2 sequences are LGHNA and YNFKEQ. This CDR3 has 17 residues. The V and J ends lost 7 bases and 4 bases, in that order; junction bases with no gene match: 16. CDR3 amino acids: CASIGGQGLGVATEAFF. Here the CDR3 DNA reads TGTGCCAGCATCGGGGGACAGGGTCTCGGAGTGGCCACTGAAGCTTTCTTT.

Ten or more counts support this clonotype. CDR3 loop: CATSSPQQGEYGYTF. CDR3 coding DNA: TGTGCCACCAGCAGCCCACAACAGGGAGAATATGGCTACACCTTC. The genes are TRBV15 and TRBJ1-2, with D maybe TRBD1 (6 bases). Germline V gene lookup returns CDR1 LNHNV and CDR2 YYDKDF (reference sequence). The V and J ends lost 3 bases and 5 bases respectively, with 16 bases between them. This CDR3 comprises 15 residues.

The CDR3 DNA sequence: TGTGCCAGCAGTTCCACCCCGGGACAGGGAGACTATGGCTACACCTTC. It is translated as CASSSTPGQGDYGYTF. This chain joins TRBV28 and TRBJ1-2; 9 bases map to TRBD1. The germline CDR1 and CDR2 sequences are MDHEN and SYDVKM. The CDR3 is 16 amino acids. The junction had 9 bases not matched to a gene; V was cut back by 4 bases and J by 3 bases.

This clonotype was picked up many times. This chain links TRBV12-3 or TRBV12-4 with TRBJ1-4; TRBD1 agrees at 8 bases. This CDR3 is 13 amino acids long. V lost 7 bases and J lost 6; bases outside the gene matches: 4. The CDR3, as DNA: TGTGCCAGCACCCCGACAGGGGATGAAAAACTGTTTTTT. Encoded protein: CASTPTGDEKLFF.

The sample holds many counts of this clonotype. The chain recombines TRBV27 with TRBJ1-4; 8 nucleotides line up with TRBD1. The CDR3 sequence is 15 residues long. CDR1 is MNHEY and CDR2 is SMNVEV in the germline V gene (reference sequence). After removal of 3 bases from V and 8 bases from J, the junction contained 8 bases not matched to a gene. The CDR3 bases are TGTGCCAGCAGTTTTACCGCGGGACAGGCGGAAAAACTGTTTTTT. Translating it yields CASSFTAGQAEKLFF.

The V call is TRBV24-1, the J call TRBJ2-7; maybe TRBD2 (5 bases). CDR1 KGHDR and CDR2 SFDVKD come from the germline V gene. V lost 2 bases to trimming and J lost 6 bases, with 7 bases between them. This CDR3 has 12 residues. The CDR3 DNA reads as TGTGCCACCAGTGATTCGGGGAGCGAGCAGTACTTC. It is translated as CATSDSGSEQYF.